This T cell receptor beta chain was captured in a study of cytomegalovirus exposure and HLA in healthy donors. Study-level points and caveats: When analyzed later, a missense DCLRE1C variant was found to be linked to TCR beta V- and J-gene trimming.

A word on this clone: Its antigen is unknown.

With 60 Vbeta and 13 Jbeta primers, the PCR was carried out. Method: immunoSEQ multiplex PCR; TCRdb's copy keeps in-frame clones and lacks some. The table has more than 150,000 clones, almost 80% seen once. V was cut by 6 bases and J by 3 bases, with 15 bases left in between. The CDR3 sequence is 14 residues long. Germline loops: CDR1 MNHEY, CDR2 SVGAGI. The J gene is TRBJ2-7, the V gene TRBV6-5; D not resolved. The TCR sequence derives from a male donor in good health and CMV-seronegative. The sequencing input was PBMCs. CDR3 sequence reads: CASSPSARVYEQYF. As DNA, the CDR3 is TGTGCCAGCAGCCCCTCTGCGAGAGTCTACGAGCAGTACTTC.